This T cell receptor (beta chain) came from a study of T-cell reconstitution after alpha-beta-depleted transplantation in children. From germline, CDR1 is DFQATT and CDR2 SNEGSKA (reference sequence). Germline trimming cut 2 bases from V and 3 bases from J; bases unmatched to any gene: 2. The CDR3 length is 13 residues. Using unique molecular identifiers, the investigators prepared the TCRbeta library. One entry per CDR3 protein, called by TCRdb with MiXCR from the PCR reads. The profile covers more than 400,000 distinct CDR3 sequences, with approximately 42% appearing a single time and 27% taken by the ten largest.

The V gene is TRBV20-1, the J gene TRBJ2-7; 9 nucleotides match TRBD2. Material: PBMCs, obtained before TCRalphabeta/CD19-depleted stem cell transplant. The clonotype comes from a girl aged 2-9 years with aplastic anemia, due to receive a stem cell transplant. The CDR3 here is CSARIAGDYEQYF. The CDR3 DNA follows: TGCAGTGCTAGAATAGCGGGAGACTACGAGCAGTACTTC.